This TCR beta chain was obtained from a study of control samples from healthy donors and cancer patients (dated by TCRdb to the early 2020s). Library prep was done by the immunoSEQ multiplex PCR assay. The table was pulled from immuneACCESS by TCRdb, which kept in-frame rearrangements only. Such tables lose some clones; where checked, under half of the loss comes from unresolved V genes, and the rest has no known cause. Across this sample there are about 82,000 clones, with about 88% seen only once. Of the sample, 6.5% to 7.5% is held by the ten largest clones. About this clone itself: This receptor's antigen is unknown. No base-level quality is on record; no much larger clone is a single base apart.

The germline V gene supplies CDR1 SGHRS and CDR2 YFSETQ. The CDR3 holds 16 amino acids from the cysteine to the phenylalanine. The only DNA kept is the CDR3, 48 bases in frame from the first base. Relative to germline, V is missing 2 bases and J is missing 8 bases, with 14 bases of the junction outside any gene match. Sequences were obtained from blood. The sequence derives from a man aged 50 to 59 in good health. The V and J segments used are TRBV5-1 and TRBJ2-7; TRBD2 lines up with 9 middle nucleotides. Here is the DNA: TGCGCCAGCAGCTTAACCTCCGCTAGCGGGGTGAATCAGCAGTACTTC. Its protein reads: CASSLTSASGVNQQYF.